The following is a T cell receptor (beta chain) sequence with its context. The antigen remains undetermined. The data were produced by immunoSEQ multiplex PCR, yet TCRdb's version contains in-frame clones alone and is incomplete. The sample has 75,000 or so clones, roughly 84% seen once. The sample originates from a study of OX40 agonist ivuxolimab in advanced cancers. In the study overall: Ivuxolimab is a fully human IgG2 antibody that activates OX40 (CD134). Dose-escalation patients suffered from hepatocellular carcinoma, melanoma, renal cell or head and neck cancer.

CDR1 and CDR2 from the germline V gene are LNHDA and SQIVND (reference sequence). V dropped 6 bases and J dropped 1; count of bases not matched to a gene: 3. There are 14 residues in the CDR3. Study results and limitations: Among the nonresponders, some also had low normalized T-cell clonal expansion.

The source was CD4+ or CD8+ T cells sorted from blood, collected in a trial of the OX40 agonist ivuxolimab. The receptor comes from an adult with an advanced solid tumor such as melanoma, head and neck, liver or kidney cancer. V gene TRBV19 combines with J gene TRBJ1-2, with TRBD1 identical over 9 bases. The CDR3: CASRPTGGNYGYTF. In DNA form, the CDR3 reads TGTGCCAGTAGACCGACAGGGGGTAACTATGGCTACACCTTC.